The 4 T cell receptor beta chains below come from one sample, sequenced in a study of blood T cells in healthy people across ages. A J-beta primer mix and a sample-barcoded 5' primer were used in a second PCR of roughly 7 to 12 cycles. In TCRdb, the 5' RACE reads were re-called with MiXCR into one record per CDR3 protein. The sample records about 970,000 distinct CDR3 sequences, just over 50% being singletons. Sequenced: blood. These TCRs come from a woman aged 55-70 years in good health.

This rearrangement joins TRBV5-1 to TRBJ1-1; 7 bases match TRBD1. The CDR3 length is 15 residues. The V and J ends lost 4 bases and 0 bases, in that order; junction bases with no gene match: 6. From germline, CDR1 is SGHRS and CDR2 YFSETQ. In DNA form, the CDR3 reads TGCGCCAGCAGCGGATCAGGGGGTTTGAACACTGAAGCTTTCTTT. Residues: CASSGSGGLNTEAFF.

Note on this clonotype: This may be a read error, as it is one base from a much larger clone. The V call is TRBV25-1, the J call TRBJ2-7, with a possible D match to TRBD2 (5 bases). The V end lost 4 bases, the J end lost 0 bases, and 13 bases lay between the germline ends. Germline V gene data show CDR1 as MGHDK and CDR2 as SYGVNS. CDR3 size: 15 residues. CDR3 region: CASSALGGSSYEQYF. The CDR3 coding sequence is TGTGCCAGCAGTGCGCTTGGAGGCAGCTCCTACGAGCAGTACTTC.

This clonotype showed up just a few times. The chain combines TRBV21-1 with TRBJ2-7; the tabulated D call, TRBD1, remains unverified against the DNA. TRBV21-1 constitutes a pseudogene. The CDR3 runs 17 residues. As DNA, the CDR3 is TGTGCCAGCAGCAAACTTGGGGCGGCTAGCGGCCCCTACGAGCAGTACTTC. Its protein is CASSKLGAASGPYEQYF.

This chain joins TRBV4-1 and TRBJ1-4, with D maybe TRBD1 (5 bases). This CDR3 contains 13 residues. V lost 4 bases, J lost 8 bases, and 11 bases lay in between. In germline, CDR1 is MGHRA, CDR2 YSYEKL. Written as DNA, the CDR3 is TGCGCCAGCAGCCCGGACACTCAGGAAAAACTGTTTTTT. Amino acid sequence: CASSPDTQEKLFF.